This TCR beta chain was identified during a study of control samples from healthy donors and cancer patients. The ends lost 0 bases at V and 2 bases at J; junction bases unmatched: 7. CDR1 and CDR2 from the germline V gene are MGHRA and YSYEKL. The CDR3 spans 17 residues. TCRdb's copy holds only in-frame clones and misses some; the assay was immunoSEQ multiplex PCR. The sample includes around 110,000 clones, roughly 91% seen only once; the top ten take approximately 2.3%. The source of this sequence is a woman in her seventies in good health. The sequencing input was blood. This chain links TRBV4-1 with TRBJ2-7; 10 bases map to TRBD1. The CDR3 here is CASSQEGSGTGAYEQYF. The CDR3 nucleotides are TGCGCCAGCAGCCAAGAGGGGTCCGGGACAGGGGCCTACGAGCAGTACTTC.